A single sample is the source of the 32 T cell receptor beta chains below, sequenced in a study of vaccination and CD4 T cells after COVID-19. Treatment: 10-day PBMC culture with coronavirus spike peptide pools or control peptides (ViraFEST assay). Ahead of the COVID-19 pandemic (2011-2018), the CD4+ T cells of the unexposed donor were collected. Oncomine TCR Beta short-read sequencing was applied to DNA from cultured CD4+ T cells. TCRdb independently ran MiXCR on the PCR reads; one entry per CDR3 protein. The sample lists roughly 7,000 distinct CDR3 sequences; 35% to 40% were seen once. For these TCRs, the target antigens are not known. Source material: CD4+ T cells from blood, cultured in vitro. The receptors here all came from a human donor in good health.

This chain joins TRBV10-3 and TRBJ2-7; possible D gene TRBD1, 6 bases. There are 15 residues in the CDR3. The germline V and J ends were trimmed by 0 bases and 7 bases, with 16 bases remaining between them. Germline V gene data show CDR1 as ENHRY and CDR2 as SYGVKD. CDR3 in amino acids: CAISESADRSWEQYF. Written as DNA, the CDR3 is TGTGCCATCAGTGAGTCCGCCGACAGGTCATGGGAGCAGTACTTC.

This clonotype was detected a few times. This rearrangement joins TRBV25-1 to TRBJ1-2; 9 bases agree with TRBD1. This CDR3 contains 13 residues. The J segment lost 6 bases and the V segment lost 7 bases, leaving 6 bases of the junction unmatched. The germline gives CDR1 MGHDK, CDR2 SYGVNS. DNA of the CDR3: TGTGCCAGCACTCCGGGGACAGGGAATGGCTACACCTTC. Protein: CASTPGTGNGYTF.

The chain uses TRBV6-5 and TRBJ1-2, with TRBD1 identical over 10 bases. The length of the CDR3 is 15 residues. Looked up from germline, CDR1 is MNHEY and CDR2 is SVGAGI. V lost 2 bases, J lost 7 bases, and 7 bases stayed unmatched. CDR3 DNA sequence: TGTGCCAGCAGTTACGGTGACAGGGGGCTCGGTGGCTACACCTTC. Residues: CASSYGDRGLGGYTF.

CDR3 residues: CASSLNPASGTEAFF. The CDR3 coding sequence is TGCGCCAGCAGCTTGAACCCCGCCTCGGGGACTGAAGCTTTCTTT. The chain joins TRBV5-1 to TRBJ1-1; D remains ambiguous. V gave up 1 base and J gave up 5 bases, with 15 bases separating them. Germline V gives CDR1 SGHRS, CDR2 YFSETQ. The CDR3 length is 15 residues.

In this sample, this clonotype turned up a few times. J is TRBJ1-2 and V is TRBV5-4; tentative D call: TRBD1 (5 bases). The CDR3 is 13 residues long. The germline V and J ends were trimmed by 3 bases and 8 bases, with 14 bases remaining between them. CDR1 and CDR2 (germline): SGHNT, YYREEE (reference sequence). Here the CDR3 reads CASSSDGTQGYTF. Here the CDR3 DNA reads TGTGCCAGCAGCTCCGACGGGACGCAAGGCTACACCTTC.

This clonotype was observed a few times. This rearrangement joins TRBV6-1 to TRBJ1-1; 8 nucleotides match TRBD1. The CDR3 has 13 amino acids. Germline V gene sequence: CDR1 MNHNS, CDR2 SASEGT. J gave up 5 bases and V 6 bases, and 5 bases lay outside the gene matches. The DNA of the CDR3 is TGTGCCAGCAGGGGACAGGCCGGGACTGAAGCTTTCTTT. Amino acids: CASRGQAGTEAFF.

This chain uses TRBV6-1 with TRBJ1-5; D is undetermined. Between the trimmed V and J ends, which lost 10 bases and 1 base, there was a span of 11 bases. This CDR3 has 13 residues. Germline V gene sequence: CDR1 MNHNS, CDR2 SASEGT. The CDR3 nucleotides are TGTGCCACGGGAGGGTACAGCAATCAGCCCCAGCATTTT. It encodes CATGGYSNQPQHF.

V gene TRBV9 combines with J gene TRBJ1-1; 7 bases map to TRBD1. The CDR3 length is 14 residues. Looked up from germline, CDR1 is SGDLS and CDR2 is YYNGEE. V gave up 0 bases and J gave up 13 bases; unmatched junction bases: 12. The CDR3 loop reads CASSVDTLGTVRFF. The DNA of the CDR3 is TGTGCCAGCAGCGTAGATACCCTTGGGACAGTCCGTTTCTTT.

This clonotype was observed a handful of times. J is TRBJ1-5 and V is TRBV7-9; no reliable D call. The CDR3 is made up of 13 amino acids. Deletions cut 2 bases from V and 6 bases from J, with 8 bases between. CDR1 is SEHNR, CDR2 FQNEAQ, per germline (reference sequence). CDR3 in amino acids: CASSLKGFQPQHF. The DNA of the CDR3 is TGTGCCAGCAGCTTAAAAGGGTTTCAGCCCCAGCATTTT.

This clonotype was counted between two and nine times. The chain recombines TRBV21-1 with TRBJ1-2; TRBD1, the table's D call, lacks a check against the DNA. TRBV21-1 is a listed pseudogene. The CDR3 runs 14 residues. CDR3: CASNPGQGAYGYTF. CDR3 bases: TGTGCCAGCAACCCGGGACAGGGGGCTTACGGCTACACCTTC.

By its share, this clonotype is medium-sized. CDR3 DNA sequence: TGCAGTGCTAGGGAGGGCCTCGCGATGACCCAGCATTTT. Translation: CSAREGLAMTQHF. The rearrangement uses TRBV20-1 and TRBJ1-5; no clear D. Germline assignment: CDR1 DFQATT and CDR2 SNEGSKA (reference sequence). V lost 3 bases, J lost 11 bases, and 17 bases lay in between. CDR3 length: 13 amino acids.

The V and J genes are TRBV6-1 and TRBJ2-1, with D maybe TRBD2 (6 bases). The CDR3 covers 11 residues. V lost 7 bases, J lost 9 bases, and 10 bases lay in between. Per germline, CDR1 MNHNS and CDR2 SASEGT. The CDR3 is CASTQGGEQFF. As DNA, the CDR3 is TGTGCCAGCACCCAGGGAGGTGAGCAGTTCTTC.

This chain joins TRBV27 and TRBJ1-1; unclear D gene. Trimming stripped 3 bases from V and 5 bases from J, with 10 bases between. This CDR3 has 13 amino acids. Germline-derived CDR1 and CDR2 are MNHEY and SMNVEV (reference sequence). CDR3 DNA sequence: TGTGCCAGCAGTTTCGAGGTTCGAACTGAAGCTTTCTTT. It codes for CASSFEVRTEAFF.

The V call is TRBV15, the J call TRBJ1-4; D might be TRBD1 (6 bases). Germline V gene lookup returns CDR1 LNHNV and CDR2 YYDKDF (reference sequence). The CDR3 length is 14 residues. The germline V and J ends were trimmed by 8 bases and 4 bases, with 14 bases remaining between them. The CDR3 DNA reads TGTGCCACCGGAGGACAGCCATTTAATGAAAAACTGTTTTTT. Translated: CATGGQPFNEKLFF.

This clonotype was counted between two and nine times. The V call is TRBV6-5, the J call TRBJ1-1, with D uncertain. The CDR3 is 17 amino acids. The V end was cut by 2 bases, the J end by 1 base, with 17 bases between. CDR1 is MNHEY and CDR2 is SVGAGI in the germline V gene. DNA of the CDR3: TGTGCCAGCAGTTACGTCGCCCGTCAATTTGAGAACACTGAAGCTTTCTTT. This codes for CASSYVARQFENTEAFF.

The V gene is TRBV2, the J gene TRBJ1-5; possibly TRBD1 for D (6 bases). Per the germline V gene, CDR1 is SNHLY and CDR2 is FYNNEI. This CDR3 has 14 residues. With 6 bases removed from V and 0 bases from J, the gap between germline ends came to 9 bases. CDR3 loop: CASSLQGSNQPQHF. DNA for the CDR3: TGTGCCAGCAGCCTACAGGGTAGCAATCAGCCCCAGCATTTT.

The chain joins TRBV6-1 to TRBJ1-6; D is unresolved. The CDR3 sequence is 14 residues long. Trimming left V 2 bases short and J 7 bases short, with 9 bases between. Germline CDR1 MNHNS, CDR2 SASEGT. CDR3 sequence: CASSEYSVNSPLHF. The CDR3, as DNA: TGTGCCAGCAGTGAATACAGCGTAAATTCACCCCTCCACTTT.

This clonotype was detected only a few times. The chain is built from TRBV6-1 and TRBJ1-5; possible D gene TRBD1, 5 bases. The CDR3 sequence is 13 residues long. Looked up from germline, CDR1 is MNHNS and CDR2 is SASEGT. Trimming took off 7 bases at V and 6 bases at J, with 13 bases between the two ends. DNA for the CDR3: TGTGCCAGCAATGGCGTGGGGGGTCAGCCCCAGCATTTT. Protein product: CASNGVGGQPQHF.

The chain joins TRBV7-9 to TRBJ1-2; 8 nucleotides line up with TRBD1. The germline gives CDR1 SEHNR, CDR2 FQNEAQ (reference sequence). Germline trimming cut 5 bases from V and 5 bases from J; bases unmatched to any gene: 10. The CDR3 covers 15 residues. The CDR3 DNA sequence: TGTGCCAGCAGCCCCAGGAGCGACAGGGGTTATGGCTACACCTTC. Its protein is CASSPRSDRGYGYTF.

The chain has TRBV30 and TRBJ1-2; TRBD1 might be the D (5 bases). V was shortened by 2 bases and J by 0 bases, with 10 bases between the two germline ends. The CDR3 length is 14 residues. Germline V CDR1 and CDR2: GTSNPN, SVGIG (reference sequence). Written as DNA, the CDR3 is TGTGCCTGGAGTCCGGACACTACTAACTATGGCTACACCTTC. Protein product: CAWSPDTTNYGYTF.

V and J are TRBV5-1 and TRBJ2-5; 7 bases are shared with TRBD1. The J segment lost 2 bases and the V segment lost 4 bases, leaving 11 bases of the junction unmatched. The germline CDR1 and CDR2 sequences are SGHRS and YFSETQ. The CDR3 loop spans 16 amino acids. The CDR3 sequence: CASSETGTATQETQYF. The CDR3 coding sequence is TGCGCCAGCAGCGAAACCGGGACAGCGACACAAGAGACCCAGTACTTC.

This clonotype appeared a few times. The chain combines TRBV20-1 with TRBJ2-3; D gene unclear. Germline CDR1 and CDR2: DFQATT and SNEGSKA (reference sequence). V was trimmed by 7 bases and J by 0 bases, leaving 14 bases between them. The CDR3 consists of 14 residues. The CDR3 DNA reads TGCAGTGTTTGGGGAAAAACTAGCACAGATACGCAGTATTTT. Amino acid sequence: CSVWGKTSTDTQYF.

The chain has TRBV14 and TRBJ1-6; D possibly corresponds to TRBD1 (5 bases). The CDR3 totals 16 residues. Trimming shortened V by 3 bases and J by 2 bases, and 11 bases separated the two germline ends. Germline V gene sequence: CDR1 SGHDN, CDR2 FVKESK. Here the CDR3 reads CASSQGEGPYNSPLHF. The CDR3 nucleotides are TGTGCCAGCAGCCAGGGCGAGGGGCCCTATAATTCACCCCTCCACTTT.

The V and J genes are TRBV6-5 and TRBJ1-1; no clear D gene. The ends were cut back, 1 base at V and 3 bases at J, with 21 bases in the middle. Looked up from germline, CDR1 is MNHEY and CDR2 is SVGAGI. CDR3 length: 18 residues. In DNA, the CDR3 is TGTGCCAGCAGTTACTTTTCAACACCGGGAACCATGGACACTGAAGCTTTCTTT. Its protein is CASSYFSTPGTMDTEAFF.

The DNA for the CDR3 is TGTGCCATCAGTGACTCCACGGGGACTTCACCCCTCCACTTT. Its protein product is CAISDSTGTSPLHF. This sequence joins TRBV10-3 and TRBJ1-6; the D gene is possibly TRBD1 (5 bases). Germline loops: CDR1 ENHRY, CDR2 SYGVKD. Trimming removed 3 bases at V and 9 bases at J, with 12 bases between. The CDR3 extends over 14 amino acids.

The genes are TRBV6-4 and TRBJ2-3; TRBD1 matches 7 bases. CDR1 and CDR2 (germline): MRHNA, SNTAGT. This CDR3 has 15 residues. After removal of 0 bases from V and 5 bases from J, the junction contained 5 bases not matched to a gene. CDR3 nucleotides: TGTGCCAGCAGTGACTCGACAGGGTTACGAGATACGCAGTATTTT. The encoded protein is CASSDSTGLRDTQYF.

V and J are TRBV7-9 and TRBJ1-2; D is unresolved. This CDR3 has 14 residues. Trimming stripped 5 bases from V and 5 bases from J, with 15 bases between. Germline values: CDR1 SEHNR, CDR2 FQNEAQ (reference sequence). The CDR3 reads CASSPSSDTYGYTF. The CDR3 DNA is TGTGCCAGCAGCCCAAGCTCAGACACTTATGGCTACACCTTC. Full variable domain (outside the CDR3, taken from reference TRBV7-9 and TRBJ1-2): DTGVSQNPRHKITKRGQNVTFRCDPISEHNRLYWYRQTLGQGPEFLTYFQNEAQLEKSRLLSDRFSAERPKGSFSTLEIQRTEQGDSAMYLCASSPSSDTYGYTFGSGTRLTVV.

This clonotype was seen a few times. J is TRBJ1-2 and V is TRBV10-3; no reliable D call. Trimming removed 0 bases from V and 0 bases from J, with 8 bases in between. The CDR3 length is 15 residues. Germline CDR1 and CDR2: ENHRY and SYGVKD. This CDR3 is CAISESVTANYGYTF. DNA of the CDR3: TGTGCCATCAGTGAGTCAGTCACGGCTAACTATGGCTACACCTTC.

This clonotype has more than one count but fewer than ten. This chain uses TRBV21-1 with TRBJ2-5. TRBV21-1 is labeled a pseudogene. The CDR3 has 10 amino acids. The CDR3 spells CASMRETQYF. The DNA of the CDR3 is TGTGCCAGCATGAGAGAGACCCAGTACTTC.

This chain's CDR3 is CASSQAGTGRGYTF. CDR3 DNA: TGTGCCAGCAGCCAAGCGGGGACAGGGAGGGGCTACACCTTC. The chain joins TRBV3-1 to TRBJ1-2; TRBD1 matches 9 bases. CDR1 and CDR2 from the germline V gene are LGHDT and YNNKEL (reference sequence). V trimming: 1 base; J trimming: 8 bases; junction bases outside the gene matches: 5. The CDR3 sequence is 14 residues long.

This sequence joins TRBV9 and TRBJ2-7, with TRBD2 identical over 11 bases. Germline V gene data show CDR1 as SGDLS and CDR2 as YYNGEE. V trimming: 3 bases; J trimming: 3 bases; junction bases outside the gene matches: 5. The CDR3 runs 15 residues. CDR3 region: CASSELAGGLYEQYF. In DNA form, the CDR3 reads TGTGCCAGCAGCGAATTAGCGGGGGGGCTCTACGAGCAGTACTTC.

J is TRBJ1-5 and V is TRBV2; D ambiguous. The CDR3 length is 13 residues. The V end lost 7 bases, the J end lost 1 base, and 8 bases lay between the germline ends. Germline V gene sequence: CDR1 SNHLY, CDR2 FYNNEI. CDR3 nucleotide sequence: TGTGCCAGCACTGTGGGAAGCAATCAGCCCCAGCATTTT. Its translation is CASTVGSNQPQHF. Using reference TRBV2 and TRBJ1-5 for the parts outside the CDR3, the full variable domain is EPEVTQTPSHQVTQMGQEVILRCVPISNHLYFYWYRQILGQKVEFLVSFYNNEISEKSEIFDDQFSVERPDGSNFTLKIRSTKLEDSAMYFCASTVGSNQPQHFGDGTRLSIL.